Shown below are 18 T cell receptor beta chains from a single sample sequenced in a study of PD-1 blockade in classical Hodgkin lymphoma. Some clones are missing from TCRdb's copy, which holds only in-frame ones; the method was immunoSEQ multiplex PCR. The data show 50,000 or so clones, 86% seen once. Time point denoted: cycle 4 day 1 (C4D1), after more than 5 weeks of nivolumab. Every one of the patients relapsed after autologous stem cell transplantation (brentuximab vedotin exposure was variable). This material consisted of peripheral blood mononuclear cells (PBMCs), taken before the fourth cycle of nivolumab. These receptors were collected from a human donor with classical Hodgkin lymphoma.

The CDR3 bases are TGTGCCAGCAGTGAACTGGGACAAGAGACCCAGTACTTC. This translates into CASSELGQETQYF. The genes are TRBV6-1 and TRBJ2-5, with D hard to call. Between the trimmed V and J ends, which lost 2 bases and 2 bases, there was a span of 6 bases. The CDR3 loop spans 13 amino acids. CDR1 and CDR2 (germline): MNHNS, SASEGT.

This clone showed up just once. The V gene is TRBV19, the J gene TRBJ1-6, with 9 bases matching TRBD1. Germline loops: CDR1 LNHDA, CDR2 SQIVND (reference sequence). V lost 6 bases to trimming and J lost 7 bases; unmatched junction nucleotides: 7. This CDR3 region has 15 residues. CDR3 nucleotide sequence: TGTGCCAGTAGCGACGGGACAGGGAGAAATTCACCCCTCCACTTT. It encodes CASSDGTGRNSPLHF.

The DNA of the CDR3 is TGTGCCAGCAGTGAAGGGGTAGCGGGGCCTCCAAGGGATACGCAGTATTTT. Translating gives CASSEGVAGPPRDTQYF. The chain couples TRBV6-1 to TRBJ2-3; 8 bases are shared with TRBD2. V lost 1 base to trimming and J lost 6 bases; unmatched junction nucleotides: 12. The CDR3 is 17 residues long. Germline CDR1 is MNHNS and CDR2 is SASEGT.

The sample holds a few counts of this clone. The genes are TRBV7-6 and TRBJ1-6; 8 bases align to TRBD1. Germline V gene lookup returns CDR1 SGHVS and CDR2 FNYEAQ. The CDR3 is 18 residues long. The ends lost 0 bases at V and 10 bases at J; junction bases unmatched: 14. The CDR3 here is CASSLARDRLSVASPLHF. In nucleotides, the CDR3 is TGTGCCAGCAGCTTAGCTCGGGACAGGCTGTCGGTAGCCTCACCCCTCCACTTT.

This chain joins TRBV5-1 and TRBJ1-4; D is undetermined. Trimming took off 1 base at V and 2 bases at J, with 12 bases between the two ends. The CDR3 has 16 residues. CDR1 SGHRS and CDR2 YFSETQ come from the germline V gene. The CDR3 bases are TGCGCCAGCAGCTTGTCCCCAGCGAGTACTAATGAAAAACTGTTTTTT. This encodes CASSLSPASTNEKLFF. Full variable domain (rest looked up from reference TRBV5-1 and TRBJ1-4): KAGVTQTPRYLIKTRGQQVTLSCSPISGHRSVSWYQQTPGQGLQFLFEYFSETQRNKGNFPGRFSGRQFSNSRSEMNVSTLELGDSALYLCASSLSPASTNEKLFFGSGTQLSVL.

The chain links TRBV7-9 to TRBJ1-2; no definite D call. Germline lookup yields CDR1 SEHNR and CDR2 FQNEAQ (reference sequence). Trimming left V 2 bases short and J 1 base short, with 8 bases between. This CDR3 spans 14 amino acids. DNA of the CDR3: TGTGCCAGCAGCTTACAAGGACGTAACTATGGCTACACCTTC. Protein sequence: CASSLQGRNYGYTF.

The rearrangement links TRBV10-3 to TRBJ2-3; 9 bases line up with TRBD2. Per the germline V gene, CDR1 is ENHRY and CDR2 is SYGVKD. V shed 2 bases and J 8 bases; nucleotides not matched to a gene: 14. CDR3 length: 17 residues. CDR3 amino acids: CAISEKKAGGGGGTQYF. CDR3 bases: TGTGCCATCAGTGAGAAAAAAGCGGGAGGCGGTGGAGGTACGCAGTATTTT.

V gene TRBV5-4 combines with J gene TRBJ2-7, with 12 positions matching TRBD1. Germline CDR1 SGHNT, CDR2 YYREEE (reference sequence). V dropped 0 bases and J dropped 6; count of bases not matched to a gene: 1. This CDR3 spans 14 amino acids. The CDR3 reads CASSLVGQGAEQYF. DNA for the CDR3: TGTGCCAGCAGCTTGGTGGGACAGGGGGCCGAGCAGTACTTC. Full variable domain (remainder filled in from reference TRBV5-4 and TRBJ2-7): ETGVTQSPTHLIKTRGQQVTLRCSSQSGHNTVSWYQQALGQGPQFIFQYYREEENGRGNFPPRFSGLQFPNYSSELNVNALELDDSALYLCASSLVGQGAEQYFGPGTRLTVT.

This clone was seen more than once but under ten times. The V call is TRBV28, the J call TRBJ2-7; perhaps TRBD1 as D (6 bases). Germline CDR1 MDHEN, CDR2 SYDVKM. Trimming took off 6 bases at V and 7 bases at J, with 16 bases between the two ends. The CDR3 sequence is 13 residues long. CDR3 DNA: TGTGCCAGCAGATTCAGGGGTGTAGGAGAGCAGTACTTC. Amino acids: CASRFRGVGEQYF.

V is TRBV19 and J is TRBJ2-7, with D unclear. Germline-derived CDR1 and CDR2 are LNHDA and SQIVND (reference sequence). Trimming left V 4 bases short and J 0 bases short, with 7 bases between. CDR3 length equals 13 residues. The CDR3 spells CASSKDGSYEQYF. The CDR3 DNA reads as TGTGCCAGTAGTAAGGACGGCTCCTACGAGCAGTACTTC. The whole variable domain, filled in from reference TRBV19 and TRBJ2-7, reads DGGITQSPKYLFRKEGQNVTLSCEQNLNHDAMYWYRQDPGQGLRLIYYSQIVNDFQKGDIAEGYSVSREKKESFPLTVTSAQKNPTAFYLCASSKDGSYEQYFGPGTRLTVT.

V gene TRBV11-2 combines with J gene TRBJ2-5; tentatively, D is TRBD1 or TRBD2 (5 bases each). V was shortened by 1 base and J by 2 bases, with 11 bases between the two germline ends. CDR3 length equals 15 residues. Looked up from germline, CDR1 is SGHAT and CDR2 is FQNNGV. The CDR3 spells CASSLGGGPQETQYF. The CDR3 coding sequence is TGTGCCAGCAGCTTAGGTGGGGGTCCTCAAGAGACCCAGTACTTC.

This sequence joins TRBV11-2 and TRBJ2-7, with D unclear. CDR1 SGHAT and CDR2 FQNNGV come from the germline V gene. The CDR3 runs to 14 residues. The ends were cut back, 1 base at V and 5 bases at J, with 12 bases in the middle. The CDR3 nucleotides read TGTGCCAGCAGCTTAGTTTTCGGCACCCACGAGCAGTACTTC. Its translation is CASSLVFGTHEQYF.

CDR3: CASSTGLAGGPNYEQYF. The DNA for the CDR3 is TGCGCCAGCAGCACCGGACTAGCGGGAGGGCCCAACTACGAGCAGTACTTC. The chain uses TRBV5-1 and TRBJ2-7; TRBD2 matches at 15 bases. V trimming: 4 bases; J trimming: 3 bases; junction bases outside the gene matches: 8. This CDR3 comprises 17 residues. The germline V gene encodes CDR1 SGHRS and CDR2 YFSETQ.

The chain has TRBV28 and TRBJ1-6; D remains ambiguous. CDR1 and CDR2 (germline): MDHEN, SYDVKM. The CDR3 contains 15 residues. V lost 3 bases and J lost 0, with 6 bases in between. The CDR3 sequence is CASSLGDSYNSPLHF. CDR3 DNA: TGTGCCAGCAGTTTGGGAGACTCCTATAATTCACCCCTCCACTTT.

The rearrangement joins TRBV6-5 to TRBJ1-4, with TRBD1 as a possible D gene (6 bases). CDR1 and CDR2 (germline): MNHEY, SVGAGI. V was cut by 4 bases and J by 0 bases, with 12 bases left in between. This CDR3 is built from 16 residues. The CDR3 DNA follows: TGTGCCAGCAGTTCCGGACAGCGTGCAACTAATGAAAAACTGTTTTTT. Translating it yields CASSSGQRATNEKLFF.

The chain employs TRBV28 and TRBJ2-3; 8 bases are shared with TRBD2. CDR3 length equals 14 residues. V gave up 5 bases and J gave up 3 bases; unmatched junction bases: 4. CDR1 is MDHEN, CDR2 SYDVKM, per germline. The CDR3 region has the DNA TGTGCCAGCAGTCTGACTAGCGAAACAGATACGCAGTATTTT. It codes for CASSLTSETDTQYF.

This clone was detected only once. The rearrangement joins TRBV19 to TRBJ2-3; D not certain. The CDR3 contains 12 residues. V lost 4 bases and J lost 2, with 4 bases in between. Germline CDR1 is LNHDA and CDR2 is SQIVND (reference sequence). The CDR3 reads CASSKDTDTQYF. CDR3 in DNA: TGTGCCAGTAGTAAAGACACAGATACGCAGTATTTT.

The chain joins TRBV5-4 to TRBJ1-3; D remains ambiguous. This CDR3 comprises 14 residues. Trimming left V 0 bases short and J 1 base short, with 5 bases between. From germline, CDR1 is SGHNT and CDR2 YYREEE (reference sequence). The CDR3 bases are TGTGCCAGCAGCTTGGGGGGATCTGGAAACACCATATATTTT. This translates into CASSLGGSGNTIYF.